This T cell receptor (beta chain) was profiled in a study of blood T cell repertoires in COVID-19. Sequencing used immunoSEQ multiplex PCR; TCRdb keeps in-frame clones, though not all of them. The sample has tens of thousands of clones, roughly 86% seen once. V was cut by 4 bases and J by 2 bases, with 15 bases left in between. The CDR3 is made up of 15 amino acids. The germline V gene has CDR1 SGHRS and CDR2 YFSETQ. This rearrangement joins TRBV5-1 to TRBJ2-5; perhaps TRBD2 as D (5 bases). The sample was peripheral blood. The clonotype was recovered from a woman of 80 years or more with acute or convalescent COVID-19. CDR3 loop: CASSRRQDGQETQYF. The CDR3 DNA is TGCGCCAGCAGCAGGAGGCAGGACGGTCAAGAGACCCAGTACTTC.